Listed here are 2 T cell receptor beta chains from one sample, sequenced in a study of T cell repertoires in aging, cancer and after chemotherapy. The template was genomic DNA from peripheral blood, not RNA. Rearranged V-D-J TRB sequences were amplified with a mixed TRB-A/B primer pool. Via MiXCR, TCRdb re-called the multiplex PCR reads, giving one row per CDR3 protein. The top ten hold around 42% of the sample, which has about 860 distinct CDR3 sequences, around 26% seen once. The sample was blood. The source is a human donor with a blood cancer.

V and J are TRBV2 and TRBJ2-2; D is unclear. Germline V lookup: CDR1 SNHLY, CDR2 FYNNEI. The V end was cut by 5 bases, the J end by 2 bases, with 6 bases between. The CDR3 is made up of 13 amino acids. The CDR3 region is CASSPANTGELFF. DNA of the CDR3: TGTGCCAGCAGTCCAGCAAACACCGGGGAGCTGTTTTTT.

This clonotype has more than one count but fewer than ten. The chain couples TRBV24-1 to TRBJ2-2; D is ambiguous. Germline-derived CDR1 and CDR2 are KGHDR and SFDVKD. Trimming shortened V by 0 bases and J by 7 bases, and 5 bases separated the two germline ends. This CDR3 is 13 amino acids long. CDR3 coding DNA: TGTGCCACCAGTGATTTGGTGAGCGGGGAGCTGTTTTTT. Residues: CATSDLVSGELFF.